This TCR beta chain was sequenced during a study of cytomegalovirus exposure and HLA in healthy donors. Overall study context: One earlier analysis, a look at about 179 million T cells, found fewer than 140 million unique TCR beta sequences.

The PCR made use of 60 Vbeta and 13 Jbeta primers. Only in-frame clones appear in the TCRdb table, and some are missing; sequencing was by immunoSEQ multiplex PCR. This sample has under 250,000 clones; around four fifths occur once, and the top ten carry around 0.45%. The CDR3 is 14 residues long. Per the germline V gene, CDR1 is SGHAT and CDR2 is FQDESV (reference sequence). V lost 0 bases and J lost 1, with 6 bases in between. Sequenced material: PBMCs. This chain uses TRBV11-1 with TRBJ1-1; D may be TRBD1 (5 bases). This sequence originates from a boy under 18 in good health and CMV-seronegative. CDR3: CASSLAQGNTEAFF. For the CDR3, the DNA is TGTGCCAGCAGCTTAGCGCAGGGGAACACTGAAGCTTTCTTT.